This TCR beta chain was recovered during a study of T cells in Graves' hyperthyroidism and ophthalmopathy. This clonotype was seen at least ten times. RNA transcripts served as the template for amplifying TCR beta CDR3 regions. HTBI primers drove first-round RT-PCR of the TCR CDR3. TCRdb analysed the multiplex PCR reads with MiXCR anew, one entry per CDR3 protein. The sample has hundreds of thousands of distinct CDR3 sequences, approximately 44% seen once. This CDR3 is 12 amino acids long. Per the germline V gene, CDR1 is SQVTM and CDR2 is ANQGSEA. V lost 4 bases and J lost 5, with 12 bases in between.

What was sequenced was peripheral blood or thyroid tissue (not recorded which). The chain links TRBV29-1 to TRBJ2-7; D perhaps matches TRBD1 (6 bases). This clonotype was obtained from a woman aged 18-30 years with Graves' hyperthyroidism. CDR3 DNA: TGCAGCGTTGTGGCCAGGGGACACGAGCAGTACTTC. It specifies CSVVARGHEQYF.